This TCR beta chain was identified in a study of cytomegalovirus exposure and HLA in healthy donors. General study points: The records held CMV serostatus as the only immune exposure information. Indistinguishable V segments, including TRBV6-2 and TRBV6-3, were excluded. Cytomegalovirus-associated status was assigned to 164 TCR beta chains.

PCR primers comprised 60 Vbeta and 13 Jbeta primers. Original handling: In a later analysis, of 80 million or so unique beta chains, 9 million to 11 million appeared in at least two donors. Sequencing was performed with immunoSEQ multiplex PCR; in TCRdb, only in-frame clones are kept and a portion is missing. V and J calls plus clone size are reproduced from that table; the DNA served to infer D and trimming. The sample lists 72,000 or so clones; 75% to 80% were seen once. To note about this clone: The antigen is not known.

This CDR3 spans 14 amino acids. Germline V CDR1 and CDR2: SEHNR, FQNEAQ (reference sequence). The V end lost 5 bases, the J end lost 5 bases, and 15 bases lay between the germline ends. V and J are TRBV7-9 and TRBJ2-5, with TRBD2 as a possible D gene (6 bases). Sample: PBMCs. The TCR comes from a young man in good health and CMV-seropositive. CDR3 coding DNA: TGTGCCAGCAGCCCCGACGGAGGGGAGGAGACCCAGTACTTC. Its protein is CASSPDGGEETQYF.